The text below deals with one TCR beta chain. The target antigen is unknown. Germline V gene data show CDR1 as SGHRS and CDR2 as YFSETQ. The length of the CDR3 is 14 residues. V was pared by 4 bases and J by 8 bases, with 8 bases of the junction left unmatched. This sample is drawn from a study of OX40 agonist ivuxolimab in advanced cancers. Overall study context: The group had a mean age of 60 years, ranged from about 23 to 85, and was 82.7% male. Eligibility rules accepted prior anti-PD-1, anti-PD-L1 or anti-CTLA-4 therapy, and around 43% had some.

General study points: The study found that CD8+ T cells averaged more expanded clones than CD4+. The study observed clonal expansion of CD4+ and CD8+ blood T cells by week 6 at 0.1 to 3.0 mg/kg.

This table comes from immunoSEQ multiplex PCR, and its TCRdb copy is limited to in-frame clones, with some not included. The repertoire holds some 100,000 clones, almost 90% seen once, with about 0.16% in the top ten. The specimen was CD4+ or CD8+ T cells sorted from blood, collected in a trial of the OX40 agonist ivuxolimab. The chain joins TRBV5-1 to TRBJ1-1, with 10 bases aligning to TRBD1. The sequence was obtained from an adult with an advanced solid tumor such as melanoma, head and neck, liver or kidney cancer. CDR3 sequence: CASSRDRGSSEAFF. The CDR3 coding sequence is TGCGCCAGCAGCCGGGACAGGGGATCATCCGAAGCTTTCTTT.